What follows describes a single T cell receptor (beta chain). Generated by immunoSEQ multiplex PCR, the TCRdb table keeps only in-frame clones and is missing some. The sample gives under 90,000 clones, 65% to 90% of which show up once; approximately 15% is in the top ten. Germline CDR1 and CDR2: SGHAT and FQNNGV. The length of the CDR3 is 15 residues. V lost 8 bases, J lost 2 bases, and 7 bases stayed unmatched. The entry originates in a study of blood T cell repertoires in COVID-19. The chain recombines TRBV11-2 with TRBJ2-1, with TRBD1 identical over 9 bases. This TCR was sampled from a woman older than 75 with active or convalescent COVID-19. Sequencing was performed on peripheral blood. The CDR3 protein is CASSRTGDPYNEQFF. The CDR3 DNA is TGTGCCAGCTCTCGGACAGGGGACCCCTACAATGAGCAGTTCTTC.